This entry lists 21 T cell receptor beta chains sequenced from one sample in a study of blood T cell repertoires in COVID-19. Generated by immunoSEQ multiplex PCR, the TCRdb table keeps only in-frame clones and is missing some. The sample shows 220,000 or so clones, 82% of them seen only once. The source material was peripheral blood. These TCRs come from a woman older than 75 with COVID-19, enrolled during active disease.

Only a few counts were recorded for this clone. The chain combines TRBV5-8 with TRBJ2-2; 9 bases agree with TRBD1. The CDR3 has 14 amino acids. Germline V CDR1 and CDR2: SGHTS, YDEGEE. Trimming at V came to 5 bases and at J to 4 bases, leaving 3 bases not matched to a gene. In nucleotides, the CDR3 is TGTGCCAGCAGGAAGGACAGGGGCACCGGGGAGCTGTTTTTT. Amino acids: CASRKDRGTGELFF. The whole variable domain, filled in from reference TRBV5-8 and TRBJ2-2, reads EAGVTQSPTHLIKTRGQQATLRCSPISGHTSVYWYQQALGLGLQFLLWYDEGEERNRGNFPPRFSGRQFPNYSSELNVNALELEDSALYLCASRKDRGTGELFFGEGSRLTVL.

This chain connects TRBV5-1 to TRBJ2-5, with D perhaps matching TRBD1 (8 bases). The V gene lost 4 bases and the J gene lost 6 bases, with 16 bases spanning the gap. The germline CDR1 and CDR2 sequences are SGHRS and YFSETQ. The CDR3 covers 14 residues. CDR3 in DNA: TGCGCCAGCAGCGAACAGGGGGGGAGGAAGACCCAGTACTTC. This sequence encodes CASSEQGGRKTQYF. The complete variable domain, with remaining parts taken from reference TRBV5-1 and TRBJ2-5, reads KAGVTQTPRYLIKTRGQQVTLSCSPISGHRSVSWYQQTPGQGLQFLFEYFSETQRNKGNFPGRFSGRQFSNSRSEMNVSTLELGDSALYLCASSEQGGRKTQYFGPGTRLLVL.

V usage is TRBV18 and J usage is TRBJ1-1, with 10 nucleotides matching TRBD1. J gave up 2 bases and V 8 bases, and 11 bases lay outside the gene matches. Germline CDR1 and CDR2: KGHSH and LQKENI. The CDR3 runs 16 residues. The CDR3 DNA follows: TGTGCCAGCATCCAAGACAGGGGGCGAGGTAACACTGAAGCTTTCTTT. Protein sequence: CASIQDRGRGNTEAFF.

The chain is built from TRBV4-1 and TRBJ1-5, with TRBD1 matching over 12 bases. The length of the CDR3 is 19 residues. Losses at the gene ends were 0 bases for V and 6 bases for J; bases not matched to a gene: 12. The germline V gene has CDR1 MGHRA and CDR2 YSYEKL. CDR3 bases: TGCGCCAGCAGCCAAGACTTGGGTGGGACAGGGGGCGCGATTCAGCCCCAGCATTTT. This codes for CASSQDLGGTGGAIQPQHF.

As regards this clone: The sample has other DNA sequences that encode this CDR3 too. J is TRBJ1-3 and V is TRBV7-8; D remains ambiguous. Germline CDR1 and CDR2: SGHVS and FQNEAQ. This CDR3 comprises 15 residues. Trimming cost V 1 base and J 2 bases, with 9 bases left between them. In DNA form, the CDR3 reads TGTGCCAGCAGCTTAGGGACTGCTCCTGGAAACACCATATATTTT. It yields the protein CASSLGTAPGNTIYF. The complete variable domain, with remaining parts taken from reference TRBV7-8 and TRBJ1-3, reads GAGVSQSPRYKVAKRGQDVALRCDPISGHVSLFWYQQALGQGPEFLTYFQNEAQLDKSGLPSDRFFAERPEGSVSTLKIQRTQQEDSAVYLCASSLGTAPGNTIYFGEGSWLTVV.

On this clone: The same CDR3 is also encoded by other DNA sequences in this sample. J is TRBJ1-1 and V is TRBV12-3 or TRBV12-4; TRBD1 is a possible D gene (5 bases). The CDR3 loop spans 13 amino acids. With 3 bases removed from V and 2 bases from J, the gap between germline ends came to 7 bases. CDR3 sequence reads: CASSFGGNTEAFF. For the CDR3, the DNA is TGTGCCAGCAGTTTCGGGGGAAACACTGAAGCTTTCTTT.

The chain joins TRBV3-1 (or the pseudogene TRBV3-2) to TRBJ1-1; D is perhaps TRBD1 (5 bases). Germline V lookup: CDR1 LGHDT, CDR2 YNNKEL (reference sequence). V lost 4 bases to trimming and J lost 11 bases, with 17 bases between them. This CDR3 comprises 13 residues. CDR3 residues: CASSPGGGDGAFF. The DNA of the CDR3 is TGTGCCAGCAGCCCTGGGGGAGGGGATGGGGCTTTCTTT.

For the CDR3, the DNA is TGTGCCAGCAGCTTAGGGACTAGCGGGACCGCAGATACGCAGTATTTT. Translated: CASSLGTSGTADTQYF. The chain couples TRBV11-3 to TRBJ2-3, with 12 bases identical to TRBD2. The ends lost 1 base at V and 4 bases at J; junction bases unmatched: 3. The length of the CDR3 is 16 residues. Germline V CDR1 and CDR2: SGHNT, YENEEA.

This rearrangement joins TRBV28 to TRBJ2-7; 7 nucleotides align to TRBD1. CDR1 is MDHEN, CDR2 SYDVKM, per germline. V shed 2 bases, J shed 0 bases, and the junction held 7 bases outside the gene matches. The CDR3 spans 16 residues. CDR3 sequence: CASSLKPWTGSYEQYF. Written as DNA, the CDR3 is TGTGCCAGCAGTTTAAAGCCGTGGACAGGCTCCTACGAGCAGTACTTC.

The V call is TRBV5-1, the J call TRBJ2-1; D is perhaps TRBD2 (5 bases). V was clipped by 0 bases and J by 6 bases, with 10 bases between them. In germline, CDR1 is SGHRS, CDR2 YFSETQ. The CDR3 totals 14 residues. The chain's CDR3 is CASSLAASPNEQFF. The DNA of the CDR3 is TGCGCCAGCAGCTTGGCCGCTAGCCCCAATGAGCAGTTCTTC.

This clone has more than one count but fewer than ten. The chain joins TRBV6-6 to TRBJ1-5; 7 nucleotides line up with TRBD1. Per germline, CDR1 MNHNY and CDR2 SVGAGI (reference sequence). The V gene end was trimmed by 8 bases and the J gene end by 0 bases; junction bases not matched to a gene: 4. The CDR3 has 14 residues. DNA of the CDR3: TGTGCCAGCGTCGGGACAGCTAGCAATCAGCCCCAGCATTTT. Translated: CASVGTASNQPQHF.

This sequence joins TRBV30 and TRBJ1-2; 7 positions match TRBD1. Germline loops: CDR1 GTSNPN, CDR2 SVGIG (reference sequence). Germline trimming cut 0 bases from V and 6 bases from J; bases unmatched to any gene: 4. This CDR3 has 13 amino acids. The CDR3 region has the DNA TGTGCCTGGAGTGTGGACAGGCGGAATGGCTACACCTTC. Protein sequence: CAWSVDRRNGYTF.

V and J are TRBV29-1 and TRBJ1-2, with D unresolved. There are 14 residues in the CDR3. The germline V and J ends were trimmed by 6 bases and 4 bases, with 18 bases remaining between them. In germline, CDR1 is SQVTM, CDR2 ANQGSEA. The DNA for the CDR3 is TGCAGCGTCCCGGTCCGAGACAAAGGCTATGGCTACACCTTC. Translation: CSVPVRDKGYGYTF.

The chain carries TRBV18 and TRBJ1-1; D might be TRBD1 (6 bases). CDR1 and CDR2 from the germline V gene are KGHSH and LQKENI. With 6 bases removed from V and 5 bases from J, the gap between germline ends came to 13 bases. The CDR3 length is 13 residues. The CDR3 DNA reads TGTGCCAGCTCCCGCGACAGGTATACTGAAGCTTTCTTT. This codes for CASSRDRYTEAFF.

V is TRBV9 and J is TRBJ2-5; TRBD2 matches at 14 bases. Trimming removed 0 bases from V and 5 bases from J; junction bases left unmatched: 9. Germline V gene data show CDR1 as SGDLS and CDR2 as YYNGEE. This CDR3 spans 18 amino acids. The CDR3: CASSVGGLAGVSVETQYF. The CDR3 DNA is TGTGCCAGCAGCGTAGGGGGACTAGCGGGAGTGTCAGTGGAGACCCAGTACTTC.

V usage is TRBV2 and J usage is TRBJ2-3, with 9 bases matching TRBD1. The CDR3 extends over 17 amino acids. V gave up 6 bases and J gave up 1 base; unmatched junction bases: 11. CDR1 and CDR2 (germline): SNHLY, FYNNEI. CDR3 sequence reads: CASRRQGVPGGTDTQYF. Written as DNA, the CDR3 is TGTGCCAGCAGGCGACAGGGGGTCCCCGGGGGCACAGATACGCAGTATTTT.

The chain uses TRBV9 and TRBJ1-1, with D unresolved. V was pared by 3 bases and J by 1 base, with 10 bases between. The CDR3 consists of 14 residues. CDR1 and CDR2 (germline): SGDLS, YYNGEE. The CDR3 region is CASSDGGTNTEAFF. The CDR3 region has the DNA TGTGCCAGCAGCGATGGAGGAACGAACACTGAAGCTTTCTTT.

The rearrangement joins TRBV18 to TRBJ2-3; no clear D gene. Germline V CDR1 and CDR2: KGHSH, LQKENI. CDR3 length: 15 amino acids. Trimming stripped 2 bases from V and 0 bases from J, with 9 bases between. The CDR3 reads CASSPSQASTDTQYF. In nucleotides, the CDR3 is TGTGCCAGCTCACCATCCCAGGCCAGCACAGATACGCAGTATTTT.

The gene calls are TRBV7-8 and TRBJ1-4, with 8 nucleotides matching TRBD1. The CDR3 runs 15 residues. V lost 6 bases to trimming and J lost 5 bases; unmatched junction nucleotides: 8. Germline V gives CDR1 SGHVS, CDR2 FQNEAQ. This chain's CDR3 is CASSFSGGKNEKLFF. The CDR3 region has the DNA TGTGCCAGCAGTTTCTCAGGGGGCAAGAATGAAAAACTGTTTTTT.

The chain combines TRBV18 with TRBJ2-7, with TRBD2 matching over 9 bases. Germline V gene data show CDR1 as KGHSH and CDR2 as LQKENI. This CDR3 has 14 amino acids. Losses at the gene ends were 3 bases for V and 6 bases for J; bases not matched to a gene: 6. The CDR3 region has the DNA TGTGCCAGCTCACCGTTAGCGGGAGACTCCGAGCAGTACTTC. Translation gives CASSPLAGDSEQYF.

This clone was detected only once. This CDR3 is CASSLAGQPNTEAFF. CDR3 DNA: TGTGCCAGCAGCTTGGCGGGACAACCGAACACTGAAGCTTTCTTT. The rearrangement joins TRBV5-4 to TRBJ1-1, with D possibly matching TRBD1 (6 bases). The CDR3 is 15 residues long. Germline CDR1 and CDR2: SGHNT and YYREEE (reference sequence). The ends were cut back, 0 bases at V and 1 base at J, with 10 bases in the middle. Based on the CDR3 plus reference TRBV5-4 and TRBJ1-1, the full variable domain is ETGVTQSPTHLIKTRGQQVTLRCSSQSGHNTVSWYQQALGQGPQFIFQYYREEENGRGNFPPRFSGLQFPNYSSELNVNALELDDSALYLCASSLAGQPNTEAFFGQGTRLTVV.